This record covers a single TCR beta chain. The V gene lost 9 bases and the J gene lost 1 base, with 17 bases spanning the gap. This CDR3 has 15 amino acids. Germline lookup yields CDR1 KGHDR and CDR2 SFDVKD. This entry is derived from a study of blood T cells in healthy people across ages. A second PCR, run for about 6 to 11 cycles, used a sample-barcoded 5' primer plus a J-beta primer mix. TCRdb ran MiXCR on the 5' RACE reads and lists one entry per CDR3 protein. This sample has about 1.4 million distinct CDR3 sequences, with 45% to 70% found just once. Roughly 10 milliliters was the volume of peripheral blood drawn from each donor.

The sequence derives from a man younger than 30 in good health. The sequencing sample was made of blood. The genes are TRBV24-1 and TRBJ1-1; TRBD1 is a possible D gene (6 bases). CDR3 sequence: CATYDPGQPNTEAFF. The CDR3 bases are TGTGCCACCTACGATCCGGGACAACCGAACACTGAAGCTTTCTTT.